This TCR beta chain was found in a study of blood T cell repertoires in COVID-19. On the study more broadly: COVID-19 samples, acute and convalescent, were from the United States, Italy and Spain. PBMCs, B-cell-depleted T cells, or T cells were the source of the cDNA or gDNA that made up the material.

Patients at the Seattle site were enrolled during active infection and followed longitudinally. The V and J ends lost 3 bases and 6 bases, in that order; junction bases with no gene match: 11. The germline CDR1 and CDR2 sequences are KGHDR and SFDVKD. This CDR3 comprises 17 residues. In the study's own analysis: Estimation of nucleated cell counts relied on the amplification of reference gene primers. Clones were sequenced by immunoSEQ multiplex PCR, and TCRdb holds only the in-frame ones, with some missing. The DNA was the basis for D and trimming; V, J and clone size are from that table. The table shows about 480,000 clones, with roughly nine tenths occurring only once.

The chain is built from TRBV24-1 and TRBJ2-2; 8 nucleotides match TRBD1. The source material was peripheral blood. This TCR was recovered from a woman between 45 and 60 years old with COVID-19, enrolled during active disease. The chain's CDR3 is CATSDPSGGSTSGELFF. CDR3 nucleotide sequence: TGTGCCACCAGTGATCCCTCAGGGGGCAGTACGTCCGGGGAGCTGTTTTTT.